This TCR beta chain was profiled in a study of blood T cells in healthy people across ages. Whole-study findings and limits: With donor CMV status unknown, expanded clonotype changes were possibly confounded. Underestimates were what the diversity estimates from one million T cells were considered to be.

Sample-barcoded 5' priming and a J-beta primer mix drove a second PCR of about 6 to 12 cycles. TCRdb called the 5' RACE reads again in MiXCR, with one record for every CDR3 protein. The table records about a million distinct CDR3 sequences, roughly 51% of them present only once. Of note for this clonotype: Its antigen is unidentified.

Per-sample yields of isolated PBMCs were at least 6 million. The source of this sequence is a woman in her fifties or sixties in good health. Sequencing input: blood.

The DNA for the CDR3 is TGCGCCAGCAGCTTGGGGACCGATCAGCCCCAGCATTTT. Protein sequence: CASSLGTDQPQHF. The chain combines TRBV5-1 with TRBJ1-5; D call uncertain. Germline CDR1 reads SGHRS; CDR2 reads YFSETQ. The CDR3 is 13 residues long. Trimming pared 0 bases from V and 5 bases from J, leaving 6 bases between.